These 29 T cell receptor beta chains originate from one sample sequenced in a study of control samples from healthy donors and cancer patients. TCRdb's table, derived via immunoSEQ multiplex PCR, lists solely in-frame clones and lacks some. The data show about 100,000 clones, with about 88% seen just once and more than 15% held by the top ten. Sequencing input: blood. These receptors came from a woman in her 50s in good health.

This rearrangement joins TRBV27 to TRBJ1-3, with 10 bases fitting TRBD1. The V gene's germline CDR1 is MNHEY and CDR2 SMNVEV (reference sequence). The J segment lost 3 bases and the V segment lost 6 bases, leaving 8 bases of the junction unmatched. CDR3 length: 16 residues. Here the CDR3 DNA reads TGTGCCAGCAGGCCACGGACAGGGGGTGGTGGAAACACCATATATTTT. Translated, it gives CASRPRTGGGGNTIYF.

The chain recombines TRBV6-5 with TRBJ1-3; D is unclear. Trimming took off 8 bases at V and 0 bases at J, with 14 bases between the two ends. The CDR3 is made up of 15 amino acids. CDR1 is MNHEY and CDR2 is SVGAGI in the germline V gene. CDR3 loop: CASRLAISSGNTIYF. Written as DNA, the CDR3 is TGTGCCAGCCGCCTAGCGATAAGCTCTGGAAACACCATATATTTT.

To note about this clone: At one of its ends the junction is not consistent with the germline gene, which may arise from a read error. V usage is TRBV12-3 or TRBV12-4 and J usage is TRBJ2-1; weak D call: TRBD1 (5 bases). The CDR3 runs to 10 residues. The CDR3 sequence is CASKGAGMIF. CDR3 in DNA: TGTGCCAGCAAAGGGGCAGGGATGATCTTC.

CDR3 region: CASSSKGERTDTQYF. The CDR3 nucleotides are TGTGCCAGCAGCTCGAAGGGCGAGCGAACAGATACGCAGTATTTT. The chain is built from TRBV7-3 and TRBJ2-3; D remains unclear. The CDR3 has 15 amino acids. From germline, CDR1 is SGHTA and CDR2 FQGTGA. Trimming took off 4 bases at V and 3 bases at J, with 14 bases between the two ends.

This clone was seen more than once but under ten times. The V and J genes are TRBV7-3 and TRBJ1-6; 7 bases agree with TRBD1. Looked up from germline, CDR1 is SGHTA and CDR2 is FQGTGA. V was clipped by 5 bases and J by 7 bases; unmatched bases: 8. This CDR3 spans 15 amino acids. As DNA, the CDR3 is TGTGCCAGCAGCGCACGACAGGGTGGAAATTCACCCCTCCACTTT. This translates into CASSARQGGNSPLHF.

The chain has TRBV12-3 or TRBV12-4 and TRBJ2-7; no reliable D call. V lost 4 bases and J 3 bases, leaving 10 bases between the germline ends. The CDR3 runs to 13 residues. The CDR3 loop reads CASSSFQVYEQYF. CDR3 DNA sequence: TGTGCCAGCAGTTCCTTCCAGGTCTACGAGCAGTACTTC.

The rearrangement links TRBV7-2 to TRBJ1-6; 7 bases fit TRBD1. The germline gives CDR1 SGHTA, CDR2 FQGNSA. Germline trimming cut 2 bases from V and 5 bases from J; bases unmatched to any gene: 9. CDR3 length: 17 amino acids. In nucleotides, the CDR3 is TGTGCCAGCAGCTTACGCCATTCGGGACAGAATAATTCACCCCTCCACTTT. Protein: CASSLRHSGQNNSPLHF.

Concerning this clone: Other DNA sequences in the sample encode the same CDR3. The CDR3, as DNA: TGTGCCTGGAGTGTAGGGAGCTCTGGGGCCAACGTCCTGACTTTC. It is translated as CAWSVGSSGANVLTF. V gene TRBV30 combines with J gene TRBJ2-6; D possibly corresponds to TRBD2 (5 bases). This CDR3 spans 15 amino acids. Germline V gives CDR1 GTSNPN, CDR2 SVGIG (reference sequence). The germline V and J ends were trimmed by 0 bases and 0 bases, with 6 bases remaining between them.

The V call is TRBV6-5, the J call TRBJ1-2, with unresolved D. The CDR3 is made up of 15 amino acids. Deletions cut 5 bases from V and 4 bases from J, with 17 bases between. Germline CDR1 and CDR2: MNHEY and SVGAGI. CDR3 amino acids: CASSQISTSSYGYTF. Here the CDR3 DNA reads TGTGCCAGCAGTCAAATCTCAACTAGCTCCTATGGCTACACCTTC.

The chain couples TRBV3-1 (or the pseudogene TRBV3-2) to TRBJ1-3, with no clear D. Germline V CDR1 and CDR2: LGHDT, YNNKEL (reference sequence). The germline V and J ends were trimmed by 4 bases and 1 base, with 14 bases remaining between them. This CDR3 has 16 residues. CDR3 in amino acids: CASSPRTARSGNTIYF. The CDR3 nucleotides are TGTGCCAGCAGCCCTCGGACGGCAAGATCTGGAAACACCATATATTTT.

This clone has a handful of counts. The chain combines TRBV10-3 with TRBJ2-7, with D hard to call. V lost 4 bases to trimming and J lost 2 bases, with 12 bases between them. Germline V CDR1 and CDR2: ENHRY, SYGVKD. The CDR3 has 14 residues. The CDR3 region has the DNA TGTGCCATCAGTGGGAGCAGCATAGCCTACGAGCAGTACTTC. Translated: CAISGSSIAYEQYF.

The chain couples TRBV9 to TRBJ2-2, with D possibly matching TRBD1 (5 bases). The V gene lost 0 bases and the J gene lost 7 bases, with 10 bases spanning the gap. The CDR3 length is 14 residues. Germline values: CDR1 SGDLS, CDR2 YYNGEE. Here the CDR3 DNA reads TGTGCCAGCAGCGTAGAGGGGAATCGCGGGGAGCTGTTTTTT. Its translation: CASSVEGNRGELFF.

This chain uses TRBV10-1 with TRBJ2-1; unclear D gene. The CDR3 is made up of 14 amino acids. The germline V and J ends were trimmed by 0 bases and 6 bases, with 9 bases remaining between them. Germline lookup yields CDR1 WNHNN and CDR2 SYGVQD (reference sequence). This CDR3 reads CASSESAGLNEQFF. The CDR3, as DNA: TGCGCCAGCAGTGAGTCGGCCGGGCTCAATGAGCAGTTCTTC.

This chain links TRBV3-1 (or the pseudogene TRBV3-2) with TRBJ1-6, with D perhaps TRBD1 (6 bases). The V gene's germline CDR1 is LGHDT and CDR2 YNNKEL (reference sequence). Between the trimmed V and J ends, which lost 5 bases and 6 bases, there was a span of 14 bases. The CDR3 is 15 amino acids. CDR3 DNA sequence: TGTGCCAGCAGCGAATTAAGGGGGGGTAATTCACCCCTCCACTTT. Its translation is CASSELRGGNSPLHF.

The CDR3 nucleotides read TGTGCCTCCTGGGTTGGTCGGTTGAACACTGAAGCTTTCTTT. Residues: CASWVGRLNTEAFF. V and J are TRBV25-1 and TRBJ1-1, with D unclear. Per germline, CDR1 MGHDK and CDR2 SYGVNS. The CDR3 runs 14 residues. Trimming pared 11 bases from V and 0 bases from J, leaving 16 bases between. Full variable domain (missing parts from reference TRBV25-1 and TRBJ1-1): EADIYQTPRYLVIGTGKKITLECSQTMGHDKMYWYQQDPGMELHLIHYSYGVNSTEKGDLSSESTVSRIRTEHFPLTLESARPSHTSQYLCASWVGRLNTEAFFGQGTRLTVV.

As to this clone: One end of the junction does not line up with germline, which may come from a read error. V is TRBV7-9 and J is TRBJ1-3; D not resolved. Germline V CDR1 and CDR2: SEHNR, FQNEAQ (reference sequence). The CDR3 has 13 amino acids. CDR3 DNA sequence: TGTGCCAGCGTGGGAAGATATGGAAACTCCATATATTTT. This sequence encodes CASVGRYGNSIYF.

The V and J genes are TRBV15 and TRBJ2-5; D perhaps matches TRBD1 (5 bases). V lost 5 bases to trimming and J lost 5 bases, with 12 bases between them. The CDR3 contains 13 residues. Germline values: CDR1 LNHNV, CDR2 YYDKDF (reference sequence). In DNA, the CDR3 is TGTGCCACCAGCGTTTGGACACCGGAGACCCAGTACTTC. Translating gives CATSVWTPETQYF.

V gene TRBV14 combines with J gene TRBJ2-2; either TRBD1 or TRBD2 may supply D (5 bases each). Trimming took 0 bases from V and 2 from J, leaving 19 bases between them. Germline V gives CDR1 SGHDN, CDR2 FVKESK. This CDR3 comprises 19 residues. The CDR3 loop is CASSQDRDGKVRNTGELFF. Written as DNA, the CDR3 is TGTGCCAGCAGCCAAGACCGGGACGGGAAAGTTAGAAACACCGGGGAGCTGTTTTTT. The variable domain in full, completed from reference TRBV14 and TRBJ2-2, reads EAGVTQFPSHSVIEKGQTVTLRCDPISGHDNLYWYRRVMGKEIKFLLHFVKESKQDESGMPNNRFLAERTGGTYSTLKVQPAELEDSGVYFCASSQDRDGKVRNTGELFFGEGSRLTVL.

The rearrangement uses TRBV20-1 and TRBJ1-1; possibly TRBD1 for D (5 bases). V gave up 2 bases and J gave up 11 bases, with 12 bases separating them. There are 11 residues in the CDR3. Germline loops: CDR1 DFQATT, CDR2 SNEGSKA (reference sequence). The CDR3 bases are TGCAGTGCTAGATCTGGGGGACTGGCTTTCTTT. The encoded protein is CSARSGGLAFF.

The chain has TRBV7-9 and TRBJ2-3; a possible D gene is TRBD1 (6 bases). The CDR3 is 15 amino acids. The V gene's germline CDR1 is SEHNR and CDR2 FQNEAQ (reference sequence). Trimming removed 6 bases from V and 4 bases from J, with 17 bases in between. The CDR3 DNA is TGTGCCAGCAGGCCACGCAGGGGTTTCGCAGATACGCAGTATTTT. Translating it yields CASRPRRGFADTQYF.

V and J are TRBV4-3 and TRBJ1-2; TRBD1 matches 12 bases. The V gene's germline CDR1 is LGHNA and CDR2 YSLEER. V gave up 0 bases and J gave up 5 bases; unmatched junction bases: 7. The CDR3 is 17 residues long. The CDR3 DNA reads TGCGCCAGCAGCCAAGATACCGGGACAGGGGGCGAGTATGGCTACACCTTC. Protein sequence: CASSQDTGTGGEYGYTF.

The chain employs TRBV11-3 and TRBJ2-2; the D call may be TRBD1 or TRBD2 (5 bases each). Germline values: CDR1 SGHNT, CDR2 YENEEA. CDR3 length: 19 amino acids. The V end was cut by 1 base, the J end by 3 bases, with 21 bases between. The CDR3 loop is CASSLGSNRGWGYTGELFF. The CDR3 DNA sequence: TGTGCCAGCAGCTTAGGATCCAACCGAGGTTGGGGGTACACCGGGGAGCTGTTTTTT.

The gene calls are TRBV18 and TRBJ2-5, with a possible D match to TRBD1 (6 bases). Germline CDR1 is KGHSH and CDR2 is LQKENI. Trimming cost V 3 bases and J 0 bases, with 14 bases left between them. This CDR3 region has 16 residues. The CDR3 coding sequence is TGTGCCAGCTCACCGGAACAGGGACCGTACCAAGAGACCCAGTACTTC. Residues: CASSPEQGPYQETQYF.

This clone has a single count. CDR3 sequence: CSVQDGQNTEAFF. In DNA, the CDR3 is TGCAGCGTTCAGGACGGGCAGAACACTGAAGCTTTCTTT. This chain links TRBV29-1 with TRBJ1-1; no clear D. V gave up 5 bases and J gave up 1 base, with 11 bases separating them. The CDR3 has 13 amino acids. The germline gives CDR1 SQVTM, CDR2 ANQGSEA.

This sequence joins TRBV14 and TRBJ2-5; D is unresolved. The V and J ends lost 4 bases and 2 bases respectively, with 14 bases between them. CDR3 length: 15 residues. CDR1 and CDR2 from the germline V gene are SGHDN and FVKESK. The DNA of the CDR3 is TGTGCCAGCAGCCCCGCCGGCATTTCGCAAGAGACCCAGTACTTC. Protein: CASSPAGISQETQYF.

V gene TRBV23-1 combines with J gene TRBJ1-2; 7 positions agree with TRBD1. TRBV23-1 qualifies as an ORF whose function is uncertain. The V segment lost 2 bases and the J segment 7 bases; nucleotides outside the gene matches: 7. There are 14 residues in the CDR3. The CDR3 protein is CASSQGTALRGYTF. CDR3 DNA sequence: TGCGCCAGCAGTCAAGGGACAGCCCTTCGTGGCTACACCTTC.

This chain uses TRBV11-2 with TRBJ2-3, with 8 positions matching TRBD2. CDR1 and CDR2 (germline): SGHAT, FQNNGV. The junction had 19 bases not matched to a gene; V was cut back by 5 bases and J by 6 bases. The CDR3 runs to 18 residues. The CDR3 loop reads CASSAHERRVSGVDTQYF. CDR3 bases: TGTGCCAGCAGCGCCCACGAACGAAGGGTTAGCGGGGTTGATACGCAGTATTTT.

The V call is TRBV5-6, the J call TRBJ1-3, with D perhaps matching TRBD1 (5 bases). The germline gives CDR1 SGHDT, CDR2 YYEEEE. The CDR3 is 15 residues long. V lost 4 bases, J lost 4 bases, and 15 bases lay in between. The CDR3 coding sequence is TGTGCCAGCAGCGTGGACCCTGGGACGGGAAACACCATATATTTT. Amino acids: CASSVDPGTGNTIYF.

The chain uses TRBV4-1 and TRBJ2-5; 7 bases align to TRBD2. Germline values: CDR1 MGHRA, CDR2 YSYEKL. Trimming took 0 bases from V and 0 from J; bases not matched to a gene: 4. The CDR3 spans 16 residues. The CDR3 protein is CASSQDRAGDQETQYF. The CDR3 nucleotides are TGCGCCAGCAGCCAAGATCGCGCGGGGGACCAAGAGACCCAGTACTTC.